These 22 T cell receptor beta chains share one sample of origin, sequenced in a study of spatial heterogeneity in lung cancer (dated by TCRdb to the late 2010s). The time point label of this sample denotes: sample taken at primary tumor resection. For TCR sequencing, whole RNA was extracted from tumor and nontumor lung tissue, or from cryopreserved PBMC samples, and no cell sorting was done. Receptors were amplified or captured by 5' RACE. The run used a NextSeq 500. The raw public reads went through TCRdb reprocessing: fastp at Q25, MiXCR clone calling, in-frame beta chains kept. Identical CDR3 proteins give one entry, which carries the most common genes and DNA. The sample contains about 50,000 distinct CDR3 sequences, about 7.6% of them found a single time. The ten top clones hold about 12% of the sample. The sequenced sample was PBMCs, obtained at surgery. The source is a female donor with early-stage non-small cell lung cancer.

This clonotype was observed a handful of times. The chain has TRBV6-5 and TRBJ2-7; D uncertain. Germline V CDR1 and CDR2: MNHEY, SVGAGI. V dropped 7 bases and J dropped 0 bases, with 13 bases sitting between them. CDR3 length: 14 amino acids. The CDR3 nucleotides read TGTGCCAGCAAAGTAATCTTTTCCTCCTACGAGCAGTACTTC. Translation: CASKVIFSSYEQYF.

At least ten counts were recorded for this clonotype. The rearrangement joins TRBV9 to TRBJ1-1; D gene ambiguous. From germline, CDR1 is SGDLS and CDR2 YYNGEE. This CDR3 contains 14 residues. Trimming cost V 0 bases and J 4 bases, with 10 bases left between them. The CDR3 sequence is CASSVAPDLTEAFF. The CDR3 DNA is TGTGCCAGCAGCGTAGCCCCAGACCTCACTGAAGCTTTCTTT.

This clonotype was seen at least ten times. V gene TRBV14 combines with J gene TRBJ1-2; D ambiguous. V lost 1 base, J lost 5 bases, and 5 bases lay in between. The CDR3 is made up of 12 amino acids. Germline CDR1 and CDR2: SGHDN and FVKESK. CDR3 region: CASSQVGYGYTF. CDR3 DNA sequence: TGTGCCAGCAGCCAAGTTGGTTATGGCTACACCTTC.

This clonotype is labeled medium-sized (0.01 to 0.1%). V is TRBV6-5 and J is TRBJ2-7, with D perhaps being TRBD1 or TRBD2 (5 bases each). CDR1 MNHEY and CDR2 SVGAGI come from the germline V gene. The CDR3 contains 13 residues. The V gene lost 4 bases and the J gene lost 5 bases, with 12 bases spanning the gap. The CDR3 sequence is CASSSQGANEQYF. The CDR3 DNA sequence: TGTGCCAGCAGTTCCCAGGGAGCCAACGAGCAGTACTTC.

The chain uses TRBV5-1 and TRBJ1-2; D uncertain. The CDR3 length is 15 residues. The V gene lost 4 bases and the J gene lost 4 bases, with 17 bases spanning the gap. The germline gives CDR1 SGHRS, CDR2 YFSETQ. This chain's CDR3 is CASSLRAWSAYGYTF. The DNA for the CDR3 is TGCGCCAGCAGCCTCCGGGCATGGTCGGCCTATGGCTACACCTTC.

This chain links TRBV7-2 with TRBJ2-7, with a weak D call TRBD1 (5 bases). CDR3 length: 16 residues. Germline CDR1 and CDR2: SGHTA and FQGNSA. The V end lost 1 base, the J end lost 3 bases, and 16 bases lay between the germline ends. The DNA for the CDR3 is TGTGCCAGCAGCTTAGGGGGCGGAATTAGCCACTACGAGCAGTACTTC. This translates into CASSLGGGISHYEQYF.

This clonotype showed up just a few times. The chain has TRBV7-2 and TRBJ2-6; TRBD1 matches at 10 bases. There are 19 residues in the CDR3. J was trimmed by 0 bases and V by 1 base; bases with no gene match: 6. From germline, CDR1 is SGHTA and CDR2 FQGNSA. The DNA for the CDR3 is TGTGCCAGCAGCTTAGTGGGACAGGGGCGAATCTCTGGGGCCAACGTCCTGACTTTC. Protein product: CASSLVGQGRISGANVLTF.

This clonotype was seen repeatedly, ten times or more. CDR3 nucleotide sequence: TGCGCCAGCAGCTTGGGACTGTCCGCAGGGGATGAGCAGTTCTTC. Translation gives CASSLGLSAGDEQFF. The rearrangement links TRBV5-1 to TRBJ2-1; D is perhaps TRBD1 (6 bases). Trimming removed 0 bases at V and 8 bases at J, with 15 bases between. Looked up from germline, CDR1 is SGHRS and CDR2 is YFSETQ. The CDR3 is 15 amino acids.

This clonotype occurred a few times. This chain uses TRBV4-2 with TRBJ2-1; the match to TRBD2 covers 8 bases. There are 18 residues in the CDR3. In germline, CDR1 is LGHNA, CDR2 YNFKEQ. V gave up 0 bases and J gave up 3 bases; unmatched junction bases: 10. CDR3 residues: CASSQEPSRRGVYNEQFF. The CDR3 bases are TGTGCCAGCAGCCAAGAACCCTCGCGGCGGGGGGTCTACAATGAGCAGTTCTTC.

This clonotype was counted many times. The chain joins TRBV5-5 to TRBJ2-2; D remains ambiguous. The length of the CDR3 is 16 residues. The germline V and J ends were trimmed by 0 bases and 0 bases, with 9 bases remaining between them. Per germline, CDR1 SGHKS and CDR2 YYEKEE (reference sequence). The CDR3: CASSLVQIANTGELFF. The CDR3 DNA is TGTGCCAGCAGCTTGGTGCAAATCGCGAACACCGGGGAGCTGTTTTTT.

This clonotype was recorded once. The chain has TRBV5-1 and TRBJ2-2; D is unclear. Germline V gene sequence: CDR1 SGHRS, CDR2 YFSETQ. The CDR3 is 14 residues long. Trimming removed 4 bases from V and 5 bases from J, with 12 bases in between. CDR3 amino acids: CASSLGARTGELFF. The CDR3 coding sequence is TGCGCCAGCAGCCTCGGAGCCCGGACCGGGGAGCTGTTTTTT.

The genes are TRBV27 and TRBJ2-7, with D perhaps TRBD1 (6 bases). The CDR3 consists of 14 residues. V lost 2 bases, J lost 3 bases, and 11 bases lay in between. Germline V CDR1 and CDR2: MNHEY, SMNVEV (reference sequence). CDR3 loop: CASSLGGFGYEQYF. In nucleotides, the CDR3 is TGTGCCAGCAGTTTAGGGGGCTTCGGCTACGAGCAGTACTTC.

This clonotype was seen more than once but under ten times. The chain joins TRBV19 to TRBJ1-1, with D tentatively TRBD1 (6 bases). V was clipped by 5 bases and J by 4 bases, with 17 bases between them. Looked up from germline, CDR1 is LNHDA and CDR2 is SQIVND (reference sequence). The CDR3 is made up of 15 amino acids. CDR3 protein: CASSRRDQGSTEAFF. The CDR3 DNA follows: TGTGCCAGTAGTCGAAGAGACCAGGGGAGCACTGAAGCTTTCTTT.

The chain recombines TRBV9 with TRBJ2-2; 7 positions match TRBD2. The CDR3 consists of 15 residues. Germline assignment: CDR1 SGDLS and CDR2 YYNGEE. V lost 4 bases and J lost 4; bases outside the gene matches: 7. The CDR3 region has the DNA TGTGCCAGCAGCTGGGGGGGGGGTGGCACCGGGGAGCTGTTTTTT. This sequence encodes CASSWGGGGTGELFF.

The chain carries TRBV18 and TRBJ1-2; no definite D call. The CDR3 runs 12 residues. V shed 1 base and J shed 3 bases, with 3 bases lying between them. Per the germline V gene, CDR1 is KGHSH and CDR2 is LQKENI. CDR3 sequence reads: CASSPQDYGYTF. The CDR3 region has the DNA TGTGCCAGCTCACCACAGGACTATGGCTACACCTTC.

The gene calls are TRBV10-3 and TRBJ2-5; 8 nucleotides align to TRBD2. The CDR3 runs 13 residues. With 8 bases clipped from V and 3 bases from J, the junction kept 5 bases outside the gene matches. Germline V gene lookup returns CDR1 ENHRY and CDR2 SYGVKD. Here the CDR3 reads CAISPAGEETQYF. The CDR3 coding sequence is TGTGCCATCTCCCCAGCGGGGGAAGAGACCCAGTACTTC.

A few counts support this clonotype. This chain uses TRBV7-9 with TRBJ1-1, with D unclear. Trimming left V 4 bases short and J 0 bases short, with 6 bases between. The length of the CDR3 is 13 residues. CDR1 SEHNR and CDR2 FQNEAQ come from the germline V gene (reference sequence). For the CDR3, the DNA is TGTGCCAGCAGCTCAGCAATGAACACTGAAGCTTTCTTT. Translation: CASSSAMNTEAFF.

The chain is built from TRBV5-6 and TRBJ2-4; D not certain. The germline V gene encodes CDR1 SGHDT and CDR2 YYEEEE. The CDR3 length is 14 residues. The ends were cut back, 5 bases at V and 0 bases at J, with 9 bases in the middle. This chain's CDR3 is CASRNKLAKNIQYF. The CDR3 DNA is TGTGCCAGCAGGAACAAGCTAGCCAAAAACATTCAGTACTTC.

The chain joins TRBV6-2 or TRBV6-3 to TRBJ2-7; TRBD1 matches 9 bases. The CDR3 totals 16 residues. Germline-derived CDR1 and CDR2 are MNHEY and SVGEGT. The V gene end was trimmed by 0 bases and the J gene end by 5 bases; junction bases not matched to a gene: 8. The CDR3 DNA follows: TGTGCCAGCAGTTACTCTACAGGGGGCCCATTTGACGAGCAGTACTTC. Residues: CASSYSTGGPFDEQYF.

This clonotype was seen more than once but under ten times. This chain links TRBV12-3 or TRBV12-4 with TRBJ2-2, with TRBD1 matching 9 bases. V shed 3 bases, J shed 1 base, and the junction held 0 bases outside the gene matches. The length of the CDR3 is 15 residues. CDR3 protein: CASSLTGGNTGELFF. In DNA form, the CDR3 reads TGTGCCAGCAGTTTGACAGGGGGGAACACCGGGGAGCTGTTTTTT.

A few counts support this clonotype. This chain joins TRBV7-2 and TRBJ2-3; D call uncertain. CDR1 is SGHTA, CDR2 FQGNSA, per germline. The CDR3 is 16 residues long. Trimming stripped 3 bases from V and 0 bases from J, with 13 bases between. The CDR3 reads CASSFTRLSSTDTQYF. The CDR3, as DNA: TGTGCCAGCAGCTTCACAAGGCTATCTAGCACAGATACGCAGTATTTT.

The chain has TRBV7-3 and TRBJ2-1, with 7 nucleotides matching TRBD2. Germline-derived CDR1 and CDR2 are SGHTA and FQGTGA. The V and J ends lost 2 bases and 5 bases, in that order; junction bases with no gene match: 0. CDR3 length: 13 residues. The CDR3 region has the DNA TGTGCCAGCAGCTTAGGGACTAACAATGAGCAGTTCTTC. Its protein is CASSLGTNNEQFF.